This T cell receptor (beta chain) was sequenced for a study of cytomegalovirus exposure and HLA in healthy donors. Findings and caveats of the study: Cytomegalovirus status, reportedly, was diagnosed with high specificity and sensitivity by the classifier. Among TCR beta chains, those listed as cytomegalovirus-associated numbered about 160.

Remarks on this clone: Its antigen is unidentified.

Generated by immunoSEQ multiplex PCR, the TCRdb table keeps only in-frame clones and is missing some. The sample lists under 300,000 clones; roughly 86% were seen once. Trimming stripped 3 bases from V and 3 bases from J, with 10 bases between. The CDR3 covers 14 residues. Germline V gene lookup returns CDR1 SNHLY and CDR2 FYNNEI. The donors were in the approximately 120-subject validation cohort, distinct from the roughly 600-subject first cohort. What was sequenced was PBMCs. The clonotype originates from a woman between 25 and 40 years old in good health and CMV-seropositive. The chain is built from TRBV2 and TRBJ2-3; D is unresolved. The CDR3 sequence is CASSEKRLTDTQYF. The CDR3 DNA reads TGTGCCAGCAGTGAGAAGAGATTGACAGATACGCAGTATTTT.